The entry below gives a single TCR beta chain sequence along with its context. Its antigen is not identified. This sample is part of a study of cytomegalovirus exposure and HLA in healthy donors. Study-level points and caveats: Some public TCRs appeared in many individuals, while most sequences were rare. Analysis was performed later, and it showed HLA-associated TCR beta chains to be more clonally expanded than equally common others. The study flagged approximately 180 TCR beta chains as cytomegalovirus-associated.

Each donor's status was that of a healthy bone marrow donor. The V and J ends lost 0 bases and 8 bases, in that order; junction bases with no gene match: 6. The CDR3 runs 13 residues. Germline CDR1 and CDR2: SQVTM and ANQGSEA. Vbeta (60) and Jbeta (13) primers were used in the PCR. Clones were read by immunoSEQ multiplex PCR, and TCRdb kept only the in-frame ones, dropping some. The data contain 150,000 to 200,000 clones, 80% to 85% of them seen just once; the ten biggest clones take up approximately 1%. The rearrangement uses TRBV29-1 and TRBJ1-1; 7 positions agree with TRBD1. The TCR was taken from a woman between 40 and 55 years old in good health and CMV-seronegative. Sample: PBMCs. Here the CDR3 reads CSVEEGQGVEAFF. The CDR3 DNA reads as TGCAGCGTTGAAGAGGGCCAGGGGGTGGAAGCTTTCTTT. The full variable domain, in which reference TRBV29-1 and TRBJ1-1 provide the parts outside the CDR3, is SAVISQKPSRDICQRGTSLTIQCQVDSQVTMMFWYRQQPGQSLTLIATANQGSEATYESGFVIDKFPISRPNLTFSTLTVSNMSPEDSSIYLCSVEEGQGVEAFFGQGTRLTVV.